The entry that follows covers one TCR beta chain sequence. Its antigen remains unknown. This sample is drawn from a study of T cell responses to AZD1222 COVID-19 vaccine. Points from the study as a whole: Regions 160-218 and 743-854 dominated among vaccine-associated CD4 TCRs spanning spike. None of the repertoires were sampled until the peak T cell response had passed. Nearly half of unique spike-specific TCRs reportedly avoided B.1.351 and B.1.1.7 mutated regions.

CDR1 is SGHRS and CDR2 is YFSETQ in the germline V gene. This CDR3 has 12 residues. The ends were cut back, 7 bases at V and 7 bases at J, with 11 bases in the middle. Sequencing used immunoSEQ multiplex PCR; TCRdb keeps in-frame clones, though not all of them. The profile covers some 120,000 clones, with roughly 87% appearing a single time and about 6% taken by the ten largest. This receptor was taken from an adult who received the AZD1222 COVID-19 vaccine. This specimen was peripheral blood, taken 28 days after the second AZD1222 dose. V gene TRBV5-1 combines with J gene TRBJ1-4; D call uncertain. In DNA, the CDR3 is TGCGCCAGCTCCGGATCCGCTGAAAAACTGTTTTTT. Amino acid sequence: CASSGSAEKLFF.